The clone carrying this T cell receptor beta chain appeared a few times. Its antigen remains unknown. V lost 0 bases and J lost 3; bases outside the gene matches: 6. The CDR3 is 18 amino acids. Germline assignment: CDR1 SGHVS and CDR2 FQNEAQ. The data were taken from a study of identical twins. TCRdb called the 5' RACE reads again in MiXCR, with one record for every CDR3 protein. The data show approximately 700,000 distinct CDR3 sequences, roughly 6.2% seen once. Study-level results: Models predicted too little out-of-frame TCR alpha sharing in monozygotic twins.

The sequence was obtained from a man in his late teens or twenties in good health. Material: naive T cells sorted from blood. The chain carries TRBV7-8 and TRBJ2-6; TRBD2 aligns across 9 bases. CDR3: CASSLAQGLAGGANVLTF. In DNA form, the CDR3 reads TGTGCCAGCAGCTTAGCCCAGGGACTAGCTGGTGGGGCCAACGTCCTGACTTTC.